This TCR beta chain was profiled in a study of blood T cell repertoires in COVID-19. Study-wide context: PBMCs, B-cell-depleted T cells, or T cells provided the cDNA or gDNA that made up the material.

This clone showed up just once. The junction had 10 bases not matched to a gene; V was cut back by 4 bases and J by 4 bases. CDR1 and CDR2 (germline): SGHVS, FNYEAQ. The CDR3 totals 18 residues. Under the authors' procedure: Amplifying reference gene primers gave estimates of nucleated cell counts. Clones were sequenced by immunoSEQ multiplex PCR, and TCRdb holds only the in-frame ones, with some missing. Clone size and V and J calls were adopted from that table, with D and trimming inferred from the DNA. The sample contains about 100,000 clones, 86% of which appear only once. The receptor was derived from a man older than 75 with active or convalescent COVID-19. The sample comprised peripheral blood. The chain links TRBV7-6 to TRBJ2-3, with 14 nucleotides matching TRBD2. This chain's CDR3 is CASSSNPGLAGVPDTQYF. The CDR3 nucleotides read TGTGCCAGCAGCTCCAATCCGGGACTAGCGGGAGTACCAGATACGCAGTATTTT.